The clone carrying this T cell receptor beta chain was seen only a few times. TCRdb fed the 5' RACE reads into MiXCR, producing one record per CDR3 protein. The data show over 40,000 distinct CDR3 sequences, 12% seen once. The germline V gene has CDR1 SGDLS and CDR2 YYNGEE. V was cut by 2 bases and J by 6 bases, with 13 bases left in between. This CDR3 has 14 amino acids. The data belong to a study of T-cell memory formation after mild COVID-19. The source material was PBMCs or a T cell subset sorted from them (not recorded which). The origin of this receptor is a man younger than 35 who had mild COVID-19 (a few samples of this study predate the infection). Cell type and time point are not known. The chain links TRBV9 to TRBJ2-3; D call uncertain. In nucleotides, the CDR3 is TGTGCCAGCAGCGTTAGAACAGAGGTGGATACGCAGTATTTT. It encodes CASSVRTEVDTQYF.